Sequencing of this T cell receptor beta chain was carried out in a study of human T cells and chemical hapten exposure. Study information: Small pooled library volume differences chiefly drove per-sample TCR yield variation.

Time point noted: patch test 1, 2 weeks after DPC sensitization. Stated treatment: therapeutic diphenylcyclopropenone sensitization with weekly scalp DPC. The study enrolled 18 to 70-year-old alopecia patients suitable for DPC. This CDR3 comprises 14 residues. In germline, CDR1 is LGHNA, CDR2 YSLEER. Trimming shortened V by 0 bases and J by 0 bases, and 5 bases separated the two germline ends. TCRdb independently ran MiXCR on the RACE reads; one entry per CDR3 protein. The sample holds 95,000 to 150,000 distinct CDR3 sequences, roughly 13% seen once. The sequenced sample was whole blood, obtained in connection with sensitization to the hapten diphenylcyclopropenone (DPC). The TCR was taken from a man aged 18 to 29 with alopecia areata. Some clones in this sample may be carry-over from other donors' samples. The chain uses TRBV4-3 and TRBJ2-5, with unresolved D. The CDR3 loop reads CASSQDRYQETQYF. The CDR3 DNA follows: TGCGCCAGCAGCCAAGATAGGTACCAAGAGACCCAGTACTTC.